The clone carrying this TCR beta chain is deemed medium-sized. Its antigen is currently unknown. This sample stems from a study of Tregs in tolerant kidney transplant recipients. Method: immunoSEQ multiplex PCR; TCRdb's copy keeps in-frame clones and lacks some. The data contain some 8,700 clones, under 55% of them singletons. V lost 8 bases and J lost 3; bases outside the gene matches: 6. This CDR3 is built from 13 residues. CDR1 MNHNS and CDR2 SASEGT come from the germline V gene. The sample consisted of CD4+ T cells from blood cultured with allogeneic cells. The clonotype was recovered from a human donor in good health. The chain links TRBV6-1 to TRBJ2-7; TRBD1 matches 8 bases. Here the CDR3 reads CASGRDRLYEQYF. Here the CDR3 DNA reads TGTGCCAGCGGACGGGACAGGCTCTACGAGCAGTACTTC.